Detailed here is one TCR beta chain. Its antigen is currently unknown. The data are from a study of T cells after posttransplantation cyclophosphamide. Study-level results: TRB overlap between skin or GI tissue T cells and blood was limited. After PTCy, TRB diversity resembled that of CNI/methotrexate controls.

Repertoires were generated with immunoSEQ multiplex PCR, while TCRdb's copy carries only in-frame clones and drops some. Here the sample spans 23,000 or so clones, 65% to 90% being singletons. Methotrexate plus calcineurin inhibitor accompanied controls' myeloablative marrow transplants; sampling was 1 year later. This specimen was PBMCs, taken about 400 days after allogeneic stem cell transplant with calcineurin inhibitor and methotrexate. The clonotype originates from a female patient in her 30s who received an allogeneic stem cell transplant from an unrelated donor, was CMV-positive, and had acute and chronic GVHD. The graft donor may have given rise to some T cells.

Written as DNA, the CDR3 is TGTGCCAGCAGTTTCCTAGCGGGGCTCACAGATACGCAGTATTTT. It yields the protein CASSFLAGLTDTQYF. The rearrangement links TRBV2 to TRBJ2-3; TRBD2 matches 9 bases. The CDR3 extends over 15 amino acids. CDR1 is SNHLY and CDR2 is FYNNEI in the germline V gene. V lost 5 bases, J lost 2 bases, and 5 bases stayed unmatched.